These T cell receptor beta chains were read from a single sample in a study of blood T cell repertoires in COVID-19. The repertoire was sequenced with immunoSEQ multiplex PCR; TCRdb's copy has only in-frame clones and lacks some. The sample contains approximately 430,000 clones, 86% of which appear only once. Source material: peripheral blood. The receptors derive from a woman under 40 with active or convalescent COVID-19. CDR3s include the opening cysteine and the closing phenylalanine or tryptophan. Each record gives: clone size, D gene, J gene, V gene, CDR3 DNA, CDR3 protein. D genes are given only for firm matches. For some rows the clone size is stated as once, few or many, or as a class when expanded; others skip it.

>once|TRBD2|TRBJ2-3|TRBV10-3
TGTGCCATCAGTGCGCGGGCGGGAGCAACAGATACGCAGTATTTT
CAISARAGATDTQYF
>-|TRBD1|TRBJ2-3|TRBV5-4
TGTGCCAGCAGCTCACAGGGGGATACGCAGTATTTT
CASSSQGDTQYF
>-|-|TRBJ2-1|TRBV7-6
TGTGCCAGCAGCTTAGCGTCCAGCGGCGTCTCCTACAATGAGCAGTTCTTC
CASSLASSGVSYNEQFF
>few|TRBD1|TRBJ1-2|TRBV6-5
TGTGCCAGCACCCGTACAGGGGGAGGTGGCTACACCTTC
CASTRTGGGGYTF
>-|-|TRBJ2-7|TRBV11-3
TGTGCCAGCAGCTTAACCGGACACGTCCCCGAGCAGTACTTC
CASSLTGHVPEQYF
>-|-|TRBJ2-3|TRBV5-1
TGCGCCACCCGGACGGGGAGCACAGATACGCAGTATTTT
CATRTGSTDTQYF
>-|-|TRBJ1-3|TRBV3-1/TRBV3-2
TGTGCCAGCAGCCAAGGGCAAGATCAACAGGGAAACACCATATATTTT
CASSQGQDQQGNTIYF
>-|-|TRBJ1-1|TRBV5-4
TGTGCCAGCAGCTTCCCGGGTCGGGGCACTGAAGCTTTCTTT
CASSFPGRGTEAFF
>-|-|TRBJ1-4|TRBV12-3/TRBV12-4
TGTGCCAGCAGCTCGAGACAGAATGAAAAACTGTTTTTT
CASSSRQNEKLFF
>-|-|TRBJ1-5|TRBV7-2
TGTGCCAGCAGCCTTAGTTCCGCATACGGTCAGCCCCAGCATTTT
CASSLSSAYGQPQHF
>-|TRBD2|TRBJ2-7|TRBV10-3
TGTGCCATCAGTGGGTGGAGTGAGCGGGAGGGCCCGCTGCTCAGCGAGCAGTACTTC
CAISGWSEREGPLLSEQYF
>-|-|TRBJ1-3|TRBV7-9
TGTGCCAGCAGCTTAGAATCGGCGACATCCGGAAACACCATATATTTT
CASSLESATSGNTIYF
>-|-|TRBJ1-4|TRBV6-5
TGTGCCAGCAGGTCCTCTGCAACTAATGAAAAACTGTTTTTT
CASRSSATNEKLFF
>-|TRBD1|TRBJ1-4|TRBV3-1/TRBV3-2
TGTGCCAGCAGCCAAGAATGGGGACAGGAAAATGAAAAACTGTTTTTT
CASSQEWGQENEKLFF
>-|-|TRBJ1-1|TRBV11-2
TGTGCCAGCAGCTTCCCTTTCTTGGTAGCGACAGAAGCTTTCTTT
CASSFPFLVATEAFF
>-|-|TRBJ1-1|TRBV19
TGTGCCAGTAGTATTTACGGGGGAGGCTGGAACACTGAAGCTTTCTTT
CASSIYGGGWNTEAFF
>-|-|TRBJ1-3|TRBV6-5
TGTGCCAGCAGCCAGGAGTTAAGGGAGACCATATATTTT
CASSQELRETIYF
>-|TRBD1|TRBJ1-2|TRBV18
TGTGCCAGCTCAGCGGACAGGCGCTATGGCTACACCTTC
CASSADRRYGYTF
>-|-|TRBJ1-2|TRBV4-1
TGCGCCAGCAGCCAAGTAACAGGGAACTATGGCTACACCTTC
CASSQVTGNYGYTF
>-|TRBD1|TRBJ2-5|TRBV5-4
TGTGCCAGCAGCAAAGGACAGGGGGGGAAACCCTCAGAGACCCAGTACTTC
CASSKGQGGKPSETQYF
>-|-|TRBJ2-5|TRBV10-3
TGTGCCACAGGGGCAAGGGAGGGGAGCGGGGAGACCCAGTACTTC
CATGAREGSGETQYF
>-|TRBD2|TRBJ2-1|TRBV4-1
TGCGCCAGCAGCCTGAAACCTAGCGGGGGGGCCTACAATGAGCAGTTCTTC
CASSLKPSGGAYNEQFF
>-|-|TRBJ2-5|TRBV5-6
TGTGCCAGCAGCATCCCGGGCCTCCCTAGCGTACAAGAGACCCAGTACTTC
CASSIPGLPSVQETQYF
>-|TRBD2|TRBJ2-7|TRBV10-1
TGCGCCAGCACTGCCGGGACTAGCGGGAGCTCCTACGAGCAGTACTTC
CASTAGTSGSSYEQYF
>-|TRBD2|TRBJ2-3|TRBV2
TGTGCCAGCAGGGGAGGACTAGCGGGAGCAGATACGCAGTATTTT
CASRGGLAGADTQYF
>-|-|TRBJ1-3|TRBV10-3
TGTGCCATCAGTGTAAATACTGGAAACACCATATATTTT
CAISVNTGNTIYF
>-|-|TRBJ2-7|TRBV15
TGTGCCACCAGCAGACAACGCGGGGTTTCAGCACCCGAGCAGTACTTC
CATSRQRGVSAPEQYF
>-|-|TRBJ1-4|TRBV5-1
TGCGCCAGCAGCTTGGGGGAGCCTAATGAAAAACTGTTTTTT
CASSLGEPNEKLFF
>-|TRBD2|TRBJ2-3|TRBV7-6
TGTGCCAGCAGCTTACGACTAGCGGGGGGCTCAGATACGCAGTATTTT
CASSLRLAGGSDTQYF
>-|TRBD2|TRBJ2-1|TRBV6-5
TGTGCCAGCCACGGACTAGCGGGGGACGGGGAGCAGTTCTTC
CASHGLAGDGEQFF
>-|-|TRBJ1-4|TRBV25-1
TGTGCCAGCAGTGATTTCGGGGGACGCGGCGAAAAACTGTTTTTT
CASSDFGGRGEKLFF
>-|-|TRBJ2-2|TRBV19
TGTGCCAGTAGATCGGCTAGTGGTGCCGGGGAGCTGTTTTTT
CASRSASGAGELFF
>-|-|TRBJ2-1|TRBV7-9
TGTGCCAGCAGCGAGTTTCTAGTGGATGAGCAGTTCTTC
CASSEFLVDEQFF
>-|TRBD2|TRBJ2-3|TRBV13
TGTGCCAGCAGCTTATTGCTAGCGGGATACACAGATACGCAGTATTTT
CASSLLLAGYTDTQYF
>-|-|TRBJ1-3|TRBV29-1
TGCAGCGTCACCCCGGCAGGAAAAAACTCTGGAAACACCATATATTTT
CSVTPAGKNSGNTIYF
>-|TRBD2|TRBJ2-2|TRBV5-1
TGCGCCAGCACCCGTTATGCACTAGCGGGGACGAACACCGGGGAGCTGTTTTTT
CASTRYALAGTNTGELFF
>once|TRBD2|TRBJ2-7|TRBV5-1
TGCGCCAGCAGCCCCACGGCTAGCGGGTCATCCTACGAGCAGTACTTC
CASSPTASGSSYEQYF
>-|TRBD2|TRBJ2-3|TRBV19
TGTGCCAGTAGTTACAGCGGGGCTACAGATACGCAGTATTTT
CASSYSGATDTQYF
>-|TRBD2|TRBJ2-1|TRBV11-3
TGTGCCAGCAGCTCAGGGACTAGCGGCAATGAGCAGTTCTTC
CASSSGTSGNEQFF
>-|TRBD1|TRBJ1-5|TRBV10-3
TGTGCCATCAGTGACCAAGGACAGGGAAATCAGCCCCAGCATTTT
CAISDQGQGNQPQHF
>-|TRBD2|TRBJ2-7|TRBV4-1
TGCGCCAGCAGCCAAGATACTAGCGGGGGCTCCTACGAGCAGTACTTC
CASSQDTSGGSYEQYF
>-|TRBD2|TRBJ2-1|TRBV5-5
TGTGCCAGCAGCCCGGGACTAGCGGGGTTCTCCTACAATGAGCAGTTCTTC
CASSPGLAGFSYNEQFF
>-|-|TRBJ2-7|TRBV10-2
TGCGCCAGCACGGATCGGGGGAGCTCCTACGAGCAGTACTTC
CASTDRGSSYEQYF
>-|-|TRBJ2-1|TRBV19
TGTGCCAGTAATTCGGGCGGGATTAAAGATGAGCAGTTCTTC
CASNSGGIKDEQFF
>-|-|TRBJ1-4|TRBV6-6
TGTGCCAGCTCTCCCCAGGGTAATGAAAAACTGTTTTTT
CASSPQGNEKLFF
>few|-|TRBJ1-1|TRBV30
TGTGCCTGCGTCATCCCCACAGCTGAAGCTTTCTTT
CACVIPTAEAFF
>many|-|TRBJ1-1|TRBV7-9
TGTGGTGGCAGGGAGGGAGAGAACACTGAAGCTTTCTTT
CGGREGENTEAFF
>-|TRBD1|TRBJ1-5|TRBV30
TGTGCCTGGAGTGTAGGGGGCCCGGGCAATCAGCCCCAGCATTTT
CAWSVGGPGNQPQHF
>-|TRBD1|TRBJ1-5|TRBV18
TGTGCCAGCTCGGGACAGGGGGCTAGCAATCAGCCCCAGCATTTT
CASSGQGASNQPQHF
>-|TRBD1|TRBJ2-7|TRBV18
TGTGCCAGCTCACCATACAGGGGATCCTACGAGCAGTACTTC
CASSPYRGSYEQYF